This T cell receptor beta chain came from a study of post-analysis software for immune sequencing data. Findings and limits, study-wide: The normalized Chao1 diversity of multiple sclerosis patients was significantly lower than that of controls. There were several TRBV segments more frequent in patients than controls, and TRBV5-6, TRBV5-1 and TRBV20-1 were among them.

Concerning this clonotype itself: Antigen specificity is unknown. Here the CDR3 omits its conserved ending phenylalanine or tryptophan, so a read error is the likely source.

Unique molecular identifiers had been added to the TCR beta cDNA libraries. TCRdb processed the PCR reads anew with MiXCR; each CDR3 protein has one entry. The profile shows over 700,000 distinct CDR3 sequences, about 32% of them singletons. This CDR3 spans 13 amino acids. V gave up 3 bases and J gave up 0 bases, with 3 bases separating them. Germline loops: CDR1 LNHNV, CDR2 YYDKDF (reference sequence). Specimen: blood. The receptor was derived from a girl aged 10-17 years with multiple sclerosis. This chain connects TRBV15 to TRBJ2-1, with unresolved D. CDR3 sequence reads: CATSSSSYNEQFS. As DNA, the CDR3 is TGTGCCACCAGCAGTAGCTCCTACAATGAGCAGTTCTCC.